One and the same sample provided the 13 T cell receptor beta chains below, sequenced in a study of spatial heterogeneity in lung cancer. The sample's time point: sample taken at primary tumor resection. Material for sequencing was whole RNA from tumor, nontumor lung or frozen PBMC, left unsorted. TCRdb itself ran the 5' RACE reads through MiXCR, one entry per CDR3 protein. The data hold around 92,000 distinct CDR3 sequences, with approximately 12% observed a single time. Sequenced here: PBMCs, sampled at surgery. The origin of the receptors is a male donor with early-stage non-small cell lung cancer.

The table lists this clonotype with many counts. The chain is built from TRBV6-4 and TRBJ2-2; 8 bases agree with TRBD1. V lost 5 bases, J lost 5 bases, and 7 bases stayed unmatched. The CDR3 consists of 15 residues. Germline CDR1 and CDR2: MRHNA and SNTAGT. In DNA form, the CDR3 reads TGTGCCAGCAGTACCGGACAGGGAGAAACCGGGGAGCTGTTTTTT. Translated, it gives CASSTGQGETGELFF.

The chain joins TRBV12-3 or TRBV12-4 to TRBJ2-1; D might be TRBD2 (5 bases). This CDR3 has 15 amino acids. Trimming took 0 bases from V and 6 from J, leaving 12 bases between them. The CDR3 DNA sequence: TGTGCCAGCAGTTTAGCGTCTAGCCCCGCCAATGAGCAGTTCTTC. This gives the protein CASSLASSPANEQFF.

The V call is TRBV4-3, the J call TRBJ2-5, with TRBD1 matching over 10 bases. The germline V gene has CDR1 LGHNA and CDR2 YSLEER. The CDR3 contains 15 residues. V shed 1 base and J 4 bases; nucleotides not matched to a gene: 3. In DNA, the CDR3 is TGCGCCAGCAGCCAAGGGACAGGGGGTTTAGAGACCCAGTACTTC. This codes for CASSQGTGGLETQYF.

V usage is TRBV19 and J usage is TRBJ2-5; perhaps TRBD2 as D (6 bases). The CDR3 extends over 15 amino acids. Germline lookup yields CDR1 LNHDA and CDR2 SQIVND (reference sequence). The V gene lost 4 bases and the J gene lost 4 bases, with 16 bases spanning the gap. CDR3 nucleotides: TGTGCCAGTAGTAACCAGCGGGCTGGGAGAGAGACCCAGTACTTC. Residues: CASSNQRAGRETQYF.

This clonotype was detected only a few times. The chain is built from TRBV12-3 or TRBV12-4 and TRBJ2-1; possible D gene TRBD2, 6 bases. The CDR3 covers 14 residues. V lost 6 bases and J lost 3, with 12 bases in between. CDR3 amino acids: CASSPGGSYNEQFF. For the CDR3, the DNA is TGTGCCAGCAGCCCCGGGGGAAGCTACAATGAGCAGTTCTTC.

This clonotype occurred many times. The chain recombines TRBV12-3 or TRBV12-4 with TRBJ2-7, with D possibly being TRBD2 (6 bases). V was cut by 7 bases and J by 6 bases, with 19 bases left in between. The CDR3 is 14 residues long. CDR3 bases: TGTGCCAGCACCCTCGCCGGGAGAATGAGCGAGCAGTACTTC. Translation gives CASTLAGRMSEQYF.

There are a few counts of this clonotype. The chain links TRBV27 to TRBJ1-6; maybe TRBD1 (6 bases). Germline CDR1 and CDR2: MNHEY and SMNVEV (reference sequence). The CDR3 loop spans 16 amino acids. Trimming took off 2 bases at V and 8 bases at J, with 16 bases between the two ends. CDR3: CASSLRWGQGYSPLHF. CDR3 sequence (DNA): TGTGCCAGCAGTTTACGTTGGGGGCAGGGTTATTCACCCCTCCACTTT.

This clonotype was found many times. The chain carries TRBV3-1 and TRBJ2-7; the D gene is possibly TRBD1 (6 bases). V dropped 1 base and J dropped 7 bases, with 14 bases sitting between them. Germline V gene lookup returns CDR1 LGHDT and CDR2 YNNKEL (reference sequence). The CDR3 runs 14 residues. The CDR3 protein is CASSQVQGVGEQYF. The DNA for the CDR3 is TGTGCCAGCAGCCAAGTACAGGGTGTTGGGGAGCAGTACTTC.

This clonotype was seen ten or more times. The V and J genes are TRBV20-1 and TRBJ2-2; TRBD1 is a possible D gene (5 bases). Trimming shortened V by 6 bases and J by 8 bases, and 16 bases separated the two germline ends. Per germline, CDR1 DFQATT and CDR2 SNEGSKA (reference sequence). The CDR3 extends over 13 amino acids. This CDR3 reads CSAKRQPLGELFF. CDR3 bases: TGCAGTGCGAAGCGACAGCCATTAGGGGAGCTGTTTTTT.

This clonotype was seen at least ten times. The chain couples TRBV21-1 to TRBJ2-7; the table's D gene call, TRBD1, was not cross checked with the DNA. TRBV21-1 is reported as a pseudogene. The CDR3 extends over 14 amino acids. The CDR3 DNA reads TGTGCCAGCAGTCCGGAACAGAGTACCTACGAGCAGTACTTC. This encodes CASSPEQSTYEQYF.

The chain joins TRBV20-1 to TRBJ2-7; possible D gene TRBD2, 6 bases. The V end lost 3 bases, the J end lost 3 bases, and 12 bases lay between the germline ends. The CDR3 runs to 13 residues. Germline CDR1 DFQATT, CDR2 SNEGSKA (reference sequence). The DNA for the CDR3 is TGCAGTGCTAGGTTTAGGAGGGGCTACGAGCAGTACTTC. Its translation: CSARFRRGYEQYF.

This clonotype was observed a few times. V is TRBV29-1 and J is TRBJ1-4; tentatively, D is TRBD1 (5 bases). Looked up from germline, CDR1 is SQVTM and CDR2 is ANQGSEA. With 4 bases removed from V and 5 bases from J, the gap between germline ends came to 11 bases. CDR3 length: 13 amino acids. The CDR3 sequence is CSVGGRLNEKLFF. CDR3 in DNA: TGCAGCGTTGGGGGCAGATTGAATGAAAAACTGTTTTTT.

This clonotype has a handful of counts. V usage is TRBV2 and J usage is TRBJ2-7; D uncertain. The CDR3 has 10 amino acids. The ends were cut back, 11 bases at V and 5 bases at J, with 10 bases in the middle. Per germline, CDR1 SNHLY and CDR2 FYNNEI. The CDR3 DNA reads as TGTGCCGGATTACGGCACGAGCAGTACTTC. It translates to CAGLRHEQYF. Full variable domain (rest looked up from reference TRBV2 and TRBJ2-7): EPEVTQTPSHQVTQMGQEVILRCVPISNHLYFYWYRQILGQKVEFLVSFYNNEISEKSEIFDDQFSVERPDGSNFTLKIRSTKLEDSAMYFCAGLRHEQYFGPGTRLTVT.